A selection of T cell receptor beta chains follows, all from one sample in a study of patients and donors after allogeneic stem cell transplantation. TCRdb ran MiXCR on the RT-PCR reads and lists one entry per CDR3 protein. This table holds approximately 150,000 distinct CDR3 sequences, about 40% found once. Sequenced sample: blood, either unsorted or a sorted T cell fraction (not recorded which). The receptors here all came from a human donor who was either an allogeneic HSCT recipient or a stem cell or donor lymphocyte infusion donor (not recorded which). It is not recorded whose cells these are; they may come from a transplant donor. Both conserved end residues are part of each CDR3.

v_gene: TRBV12-3/TRBV12-4
len: 16
j_gene: TRBJ2-5
CDR3aa: CASSTRLAGGLETQYF

v_gene: TRBV6-5
len: 12
j_gene: TRBJ1-1
CDR3aa: CASSYGGPEAFF

v_gene: TRBV6-5
len: 12
j_gene: TRBJ1-4
CDR3aa: CASSYDQGQLFF

v_gene: TRBV20-1
len: 18
j_gene: TRBJ2-3
CDR3aa: CSARDSFLLRGSTDTQYF

v_gene: TRBV7-9
len: 16
j_gene: TRBJ1-1
CDR3aa: CASTHRGATMNTEAFF

v_gene: TRBV12-3/TRBV12-4
len: 13
j_gene: TRBJ1-4
CDR3aa: CASSLQGDEKLFF

v_gene: TRBV7-6
len: 16
j_gene: TRBJ1-2
CDR3aa: CASSLGQIVANYGYTF

v_gene: TRBV28
len: 13
j_gene: TRBJ1-2
CDR3aa: CASSSAGSHGYTF

v_gene: TRBV12-3/TRBV12-4
len: 14
j_gene: TRBJ2-4
CDR3aa: CASRSNLAKNIQYF

v_gene: TRBV9
len: 16
j_gene: TRBJ1-2
CDR3aa: CASSVAGQGYNYGYTF

v_gene: TRBV3-1
len: 13
j_gene: TRBJ1-4
CDR3aa: CASSQDTREKLFF

v_gene: TRBV11-2
len: 16
j_gene: TRBJ2-1
CDR3aa: CASSLDPAGGHNEQFF

v_gene: TRBV24-1
len: 12
j_gene: TRBJ1-5
CDR3aa: CATSDADQPQHF

v_gene: TRBV12-3/TRBV12-4
len: 14
j_gene: TRBJ1-3
CDR3aa: CASSLTGGGNTIYF

v_gene: TRBV28
len: 14
j_gene: TRBJ2-5
CDR3aa: CASSFLGVGETQYF

v_gene: TRBV25-1
len: 14
j_gene: TRBJ1-4
CDR3aa: CASSDRQGGEKLFF

v_gene: TRBV28
len: 14
j_gene: TRBJ2-5
CDR3aa: CASSPRTGRETQYF

v_gene: TRBV6-5
len: 16
j_gene: TRBJ1-6
CDR3aa: CASSYSMGRNNSPLHF

v_gene: TRBV20-1
len: 16
j_gene: TRBJ2-7
CDR3aa: CSARDQGDPRGYEQYF

v_gene: TRBV7-2
len: 17
j_gene: TRBJ1-3
CDR3aa: CASSLTHMGRSGNTIYF

v_gene: TRBV19
len: 15
j_gene: TRBJ1-1
CDR3aa: CASSGSGLPNTEAFF

v_gene: TRBV20-1
len: 14
j_gene: TRBJ2-4
CDR3aa: CSARLTFAKNIQYF

v_gene: TRBV9
len: 14
j_gene: TRBJ1-2
CDR3aa: CASSDTTGANGYTF

v_gene: TRBV20-1
len: 14
j_gene: TRBJ1-2
CDR3aa: CSARDEAIGYGYTF

v_gene: TRBV27
len: 14
j_gene: TRBJ1-2
CDR3aa: CASSSSTGPYGYTF

v_gene: TRBV11-2
len: 14
j_gene: TRBJ2-1
CDR3aa: CASSLAGVHNEQFF

v_gene: TRBV9
len: 15
j_gene: TRBJ1-2
CDR3aa: CASSPRVVPNYGYTF

v_gene: TRBV12-3/TRBV12-4
len: 16
j_gene: TRBJ1-5
CDR3aa: CASSPDIGASNQPQHF

v_gene: TRBV9
len: 13
j_gene: TRBJ1-1
CDR3aa: CASRHGENTEAFF

v_gene: TRBV29-1
len: 13
j_gene: TRBJ1-2
CDR3aa: CSAQRGQGGGYTF

v_gene: TRBV11-2
len: 15
j_gene: TRBJ1-5
CDR3aa: CASSGLAGKNQPQHF

v_gene: TRBV29-1
len: 15
j_gene: TRBJ1-1
CDR3aa: CSAAPSSYLNTEAFF

v_gene: TRBV4-3
len: 12
j_gene: TRBJ1-2
CDR3aa: CASSQAPYGYTF

v_gene: TRBV12-3/TRBV12-4
len: 14
j_gene: TRBJ1-4
CDR3aa: CASSRVPTSEKLFF

v_gene: TRBV25-1
len: 14
j_gene: TRBJ1-1
CDR3aa: CASRPGQGITEAFF

v_gene: TRBV29-1
len: 13
j_gene: TRBJ2-1
CDR3aa: CSVGIGNYNEQFF

v_gene: TRBV9
len: 16
j_gene: TRBJ2-1
CDR3aa: CASSVSSGGYYNEQFF

v_gene: TRBV19
len: 16
j_gene: TRBJ1-2
CDR3aa: CASNLRRRGRSYGYTF

v_gene: TRBV24-1
len: 13
j_gene: TRBJ2-7
CDR3aa: CATSDLRSGEQYF

v_gene: TRBV7-8
len: 16
j_gene: TRBJ2-3
CDR3aa: CASSPPRRTGPDTQYF

v_gene: TRBV21-1
len: 16
j_gene: TRBJ2-7
CDR3aa: CASSQKRQGSSYEQYF

v_gene: TRBV15
len: 13
j_gene: TRBJ2-3
CDR3aa: CATSSLDTDTQYF

v_gene: TRBV27
len: 14
j_gene: TRBJ1-4
CDR3aa: CASRPTGANEKLFF

v_gene: TRBV20-1
len: 16
j_gene: TRBJ1-1
CDR3aa: CSARKGTGGPNTEAFF

v_gene: TRBV20-1
len: 11
j_gene: TRBJ2-1
CDR3aa: CSASGVGEQFF